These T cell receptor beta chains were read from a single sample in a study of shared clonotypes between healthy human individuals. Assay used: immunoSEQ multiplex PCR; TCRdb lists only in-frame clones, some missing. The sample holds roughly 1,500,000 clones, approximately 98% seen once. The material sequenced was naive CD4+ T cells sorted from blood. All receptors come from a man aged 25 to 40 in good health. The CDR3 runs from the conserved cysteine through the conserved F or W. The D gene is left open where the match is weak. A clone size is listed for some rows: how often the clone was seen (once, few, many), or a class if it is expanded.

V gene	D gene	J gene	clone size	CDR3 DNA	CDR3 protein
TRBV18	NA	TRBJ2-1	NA	TGTGCCAGCTCACCAAGGCAAAGCCGCTACAATGAGCAGTTCTTC	CASSPRQSRYNEQFF
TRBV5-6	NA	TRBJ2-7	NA	TGTGCCAGCAGCTTGGTGGGCTACGAGCAGTACTTC	CASSLVGYEQYF
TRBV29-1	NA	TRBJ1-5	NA	TGCAGCGTTGGGGGACCGCCTGGTAGCAATCAGCCCCAGCATTTT	CSVGGPPGSNQPQHF
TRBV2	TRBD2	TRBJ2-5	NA	TGTGCCAGCAGTACAGGACTAGCGGGAGCAGAGACCCAGTACTTC	CASSTGLAGAETQYF
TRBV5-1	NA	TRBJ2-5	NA	TGCGCCAGCAGCTTGAAGGGGGGCGGAGAGACCCAGTACTTC	CASSLKGGGETQYF
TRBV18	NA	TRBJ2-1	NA	TGTGCCAGCTCCAGGACCGGGAGTCCCTACAATGAGCAGTTCTTC	CASSRTGSPYNEQFF
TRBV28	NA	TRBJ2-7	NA	TGTGCCAGCACCCCCCCCGGAGCGTTCTACGAGCAGTACTTC	CASTPPGAFYEQYF
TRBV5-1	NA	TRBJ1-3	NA	TGCGCCAGCAGCACCGGACAGCGCACAGGCTCTGGAAACACCATATATTTT	CASSTGQRTGSGNTIYF
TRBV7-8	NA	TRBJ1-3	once	TGTGCCAGCAGTATCGCCGACAGGATCTCTGGAAACACCATATATTTT	CASSIADRISGNTIYF
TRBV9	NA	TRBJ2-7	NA	TGTGCCAGCAGCCCCCAGAGGGCAGGCGCTGGCTACGAGCAGTACTTC	CASSPQRAGAGYEQYF
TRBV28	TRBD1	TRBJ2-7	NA	TGTGCCAGCAGTCAAGGAGGACAGGGTTACGAGCAGTACTTC	CASSQGGQGYEQYF
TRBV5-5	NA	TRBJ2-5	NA	TGTGCCAGCAGCTTCGGGGACTTCAGAGAGACCCAGTACTTC	CASSFGDFRETQYF
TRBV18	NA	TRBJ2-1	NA	TGTGCCAGCTCACCACCGAGCAGGGGCTCCTACAATGAGCAGTTCTTC	CASSPPSRGSYNEQFF
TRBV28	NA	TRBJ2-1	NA	TGTGCCAGCAGTTTTTTAGCGGATCACAATGAGCAGTTCTTC	CASSFLADHNEQFF
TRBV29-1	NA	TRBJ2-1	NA	TGCAGCGTTGGTTTAGCGAGGGACAATGAGCAGTTCTTC	CSVGLARDNEQFF
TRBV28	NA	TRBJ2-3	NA	TGTGCCAGCAGTCTCTCCTTATTAGCGGCTAGCACAGATACGCAGTATTTT	CASSLSLLAASTDTQYF
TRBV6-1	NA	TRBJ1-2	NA	TGTGCCAGCAGTGAAATCGAGGGGTTGGGCTACACCTTC	CASSEIEGLGYTF
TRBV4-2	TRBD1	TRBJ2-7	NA	TGTGCCAGCAGCCAATCCCTCAGGGGGATCCGGTACGAGCAGTACTTC	CASSQSLRGIRYEQYF
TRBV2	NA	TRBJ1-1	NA	TGTGCCAGCAGGCCTGACACTGAAGCTTTCTTT	CASRPDTEAFF
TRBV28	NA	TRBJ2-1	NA	TGTGCCAGCAGTTTATCACGCAGGGGCAAGGACAATGAGCAGTTCTTC	CASSLSRRGKDNEQFF